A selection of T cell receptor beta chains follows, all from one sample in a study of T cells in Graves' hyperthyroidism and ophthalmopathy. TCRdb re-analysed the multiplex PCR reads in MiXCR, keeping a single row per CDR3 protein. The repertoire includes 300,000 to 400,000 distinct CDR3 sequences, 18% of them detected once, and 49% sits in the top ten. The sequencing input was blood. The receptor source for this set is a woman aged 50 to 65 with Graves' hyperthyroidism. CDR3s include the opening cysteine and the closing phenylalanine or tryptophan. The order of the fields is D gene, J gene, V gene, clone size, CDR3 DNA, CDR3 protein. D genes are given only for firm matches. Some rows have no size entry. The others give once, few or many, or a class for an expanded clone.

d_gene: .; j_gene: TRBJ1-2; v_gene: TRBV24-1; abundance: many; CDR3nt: TGTGCCACCAGTGATACTAGATATGGCTACACCTTC; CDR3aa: CATSDTRYGYTF
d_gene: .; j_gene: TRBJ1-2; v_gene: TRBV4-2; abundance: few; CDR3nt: TGTGCCAGCAGCCAAGAAGGTCCAGGGGCCTACACCTTC; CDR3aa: CASSQEGPGAYTF
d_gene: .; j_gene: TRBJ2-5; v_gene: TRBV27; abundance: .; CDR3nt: TGTGCCAGCAGTGAGCAGTCAAGAGTGAAAGAGACCCAGTACTTC; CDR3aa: CASSEQSRVKETQYF
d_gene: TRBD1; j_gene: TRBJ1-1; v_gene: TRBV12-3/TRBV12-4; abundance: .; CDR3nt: TGTGCCAGCAGTGCAATGACAGGGGCGAACACTGAAGCTTTCTTT; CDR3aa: CASSAMTGANTEAFF
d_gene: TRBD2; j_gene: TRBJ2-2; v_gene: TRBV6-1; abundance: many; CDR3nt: TGTGCCAGCAAGTCCGGACTAGCGGGATACGGGGAGCTGTTTTTT; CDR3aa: CASKSGLAGYGELFF
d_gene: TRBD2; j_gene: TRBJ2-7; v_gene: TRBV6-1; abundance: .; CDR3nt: TGTGCCAGCAGTGTGATTAGCGGGATGGAGTACGAGCAGTACTTC; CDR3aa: CASSVISGMEYEQYF
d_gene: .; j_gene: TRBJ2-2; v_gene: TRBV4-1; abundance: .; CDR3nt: TGCGCCAGCAGCCAAGGCCACGGCGCGAACACCGGGGAGCTGTTTTTT; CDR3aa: CASSQGHGANTGELFF
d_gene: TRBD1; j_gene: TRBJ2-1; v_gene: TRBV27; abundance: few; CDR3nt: TGTGCCAGCAGTTCGGGACAGGGAGGCAATGAGCAGTTCTTC; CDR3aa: CASSSGQGGNEQFF
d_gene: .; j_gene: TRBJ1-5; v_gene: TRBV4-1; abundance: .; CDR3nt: TGCGCCAGCAGCCAAGGTGGACCAACGATCCCCGTGGGCAATCAGCCCCAGCATTTT; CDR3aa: CASSQGGPTIPVGNQPQHF
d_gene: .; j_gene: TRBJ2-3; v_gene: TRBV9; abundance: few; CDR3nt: TGTGCCAGCAGCGCGAAAACAGATACGCAGTATTTT; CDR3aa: CASSAKTDTQYF
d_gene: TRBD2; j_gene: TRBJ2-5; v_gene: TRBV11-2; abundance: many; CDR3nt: TGTGCCAGCAGCTTAGATCCGGTTGGTAGCGGGGGGACCCAGTACTTC; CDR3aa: CASSLDPVGSGGTQYF
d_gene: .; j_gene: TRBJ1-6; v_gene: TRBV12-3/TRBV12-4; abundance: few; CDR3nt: TGTGCCAGCAGCGAAACAGGGAACTATAATTCACCCCTCCACTTT; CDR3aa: CASSETGNYNSPLHF
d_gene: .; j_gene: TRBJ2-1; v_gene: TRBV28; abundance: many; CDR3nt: TGTGCCAGCAGTAAAAACAATGAGCAGTTCTTC; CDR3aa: CASSKNNEQFF
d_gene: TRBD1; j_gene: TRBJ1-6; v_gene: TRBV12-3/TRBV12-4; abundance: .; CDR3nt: TGTGCCAGCAGTTTTGGGACAGGACCTTCCCTCCACTTT; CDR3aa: CASSFGTGPSLHF
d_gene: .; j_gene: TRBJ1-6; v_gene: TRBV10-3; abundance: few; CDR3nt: TGTGCCATTTCAGCACAGGAGACGGATTATAATTCACCCCTCCACTTT; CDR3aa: CAISAQETDYNSPLHF
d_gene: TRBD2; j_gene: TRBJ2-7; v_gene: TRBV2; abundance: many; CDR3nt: TGTGCCAGCAGTGAGCGGACTAGCGGCACCTACGAGCAGTACTTC; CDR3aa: CASSERTSGTYEQYF
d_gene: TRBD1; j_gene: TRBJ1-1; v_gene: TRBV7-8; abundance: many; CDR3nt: TGTGCCAGCAGCTTACGACGACAGGGGGGATTCAGCACTGAAGCTTTCTTT; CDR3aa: CASSLRRQGGFSTEAFF
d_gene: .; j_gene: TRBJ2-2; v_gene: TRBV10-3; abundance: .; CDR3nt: TGTGCCATCAGCGAGCTCGGCGGGGACACCGGGGAGCTGTTTTTT; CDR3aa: CAISELGGDTGELFF
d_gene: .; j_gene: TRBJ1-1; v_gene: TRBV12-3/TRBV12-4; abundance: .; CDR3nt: TGTGCCAGCAGTTTTCAAGGTGAAGCTTTCTTT; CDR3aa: CASSFQGEAFF
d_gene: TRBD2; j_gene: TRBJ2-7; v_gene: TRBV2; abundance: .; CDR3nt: TGTGCCAGCAGCTGGACTAGCGGGGTTGACGAGCAGTACTTC; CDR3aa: CASSWTSGVDEQYF
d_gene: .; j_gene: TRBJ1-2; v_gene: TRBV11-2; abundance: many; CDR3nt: TGTGCCAGCAGCTTGATTCACTATGGCTACACCTTC; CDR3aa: CASSLIHYGYTF
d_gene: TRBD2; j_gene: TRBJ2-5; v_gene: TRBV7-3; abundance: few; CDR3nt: TGTGCCAGCAGCCTCAGCGGGGACCAAGAGACCCAGTACTTC; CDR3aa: CASSLSGDQETQYF
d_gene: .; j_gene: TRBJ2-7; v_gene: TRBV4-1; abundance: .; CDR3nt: TGCGCCAGCAGCCAGTCCCCAGGGGCTTCAACCTACGAGCAGTACTTC; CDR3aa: CASSQSPGASTYEQYF
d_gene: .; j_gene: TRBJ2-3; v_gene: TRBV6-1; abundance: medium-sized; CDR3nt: TGTGCCAGCAGTTACGCGCCTAGCACAGATACGCAGTATTTT; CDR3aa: CASSYAPSTDTQYF
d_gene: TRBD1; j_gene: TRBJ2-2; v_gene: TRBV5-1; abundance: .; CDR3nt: TGCGCCAGCAGCCCGCCCGGGACAGGGATCGTTCCCGGGGAGCTGTTTTTT; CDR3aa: CASSPPGTGIVPGELFF
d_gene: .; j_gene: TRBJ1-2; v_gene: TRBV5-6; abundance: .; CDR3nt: TGTGCCAGCAGCTTGGGCCCAGCACCCTACACCTTC; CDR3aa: CASSLGPAPYTF
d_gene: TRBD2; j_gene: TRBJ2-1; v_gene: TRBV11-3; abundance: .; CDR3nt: TGTGCCAGCAGCTTAGCTAGCGGGGGGGTTAGTTCCTACAATGAGCAGTTCTTC; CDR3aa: CASSLASGGVSSYNEQFF
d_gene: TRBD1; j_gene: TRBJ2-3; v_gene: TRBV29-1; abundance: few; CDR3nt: TGCAGCATCGGACAGGGGACCCGCGCAGATACGCAGTATTTT; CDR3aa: CSIGQGTRADTQYF
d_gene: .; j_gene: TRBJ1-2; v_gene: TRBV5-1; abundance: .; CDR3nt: TGCGCCAGCAGCTGGGCGACAGGAAAAACGGAGGCTAACTATGGCTACACCTTC; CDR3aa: CASSWATGKTEANYGYTF
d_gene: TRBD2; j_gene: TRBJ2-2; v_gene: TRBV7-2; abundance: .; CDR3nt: TGTGCCAGCAGCTTATCCGGGGGGTGGACCGGGGAGCTGTTTTTT; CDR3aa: CASSLSGGWTGELFF
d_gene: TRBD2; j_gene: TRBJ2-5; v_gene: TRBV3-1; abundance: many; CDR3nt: TGTGCCAGCAGCCAATGGGCTAGCGGGACACAAGAGACCCAGTACTTC; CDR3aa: CASSQWASGTQETQYF
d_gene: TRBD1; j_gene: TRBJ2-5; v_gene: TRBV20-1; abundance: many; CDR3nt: TGCAGTGCCCGACGGGGACAGCCCCAGGAGACCCAGTACTTC; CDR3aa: CSARRGQPQETQYF
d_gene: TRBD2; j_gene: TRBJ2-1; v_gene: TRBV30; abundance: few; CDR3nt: TGTGCCTGGAGGAAGGGCTTGACTAGCGGGAGTACCTACAATGAGCAGTTCTTC; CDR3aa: CAWRKGLTSGSTYNEQFF
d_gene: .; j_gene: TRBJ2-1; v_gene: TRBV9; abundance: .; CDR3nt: TGTGCCAGCAGCGTATCCGGGACTTCTGGTGAGCAGTTCTTC; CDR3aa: CASSVSGTSGEQFF
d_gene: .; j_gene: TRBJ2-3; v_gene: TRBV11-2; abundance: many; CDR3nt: TGTGCCAGCAGTTCGGGACAAACTAGCACAGATACGCAGTATTTT; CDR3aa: CASSSGQTSTDTQYF
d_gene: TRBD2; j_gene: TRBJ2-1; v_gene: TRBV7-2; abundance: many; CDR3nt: TGTGCCAGCAGCTTTGGCGGGGGGGGTAATGAGCAGTTCTTC; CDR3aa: CASSFGGGGNEQFF
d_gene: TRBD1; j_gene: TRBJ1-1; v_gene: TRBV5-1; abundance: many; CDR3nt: TGCGCCAGCAGCGCTATACCACAGGGGGCCTTGAACACTGAAGCTTTCTTT; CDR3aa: CASSAIPQGALNTEAFF
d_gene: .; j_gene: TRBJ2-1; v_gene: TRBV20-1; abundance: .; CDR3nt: TGCAGTGCTAGTCGGGAGTGGGGTAACAATGAGCAGTTCTTC; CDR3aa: CSASREWGNNEQFF
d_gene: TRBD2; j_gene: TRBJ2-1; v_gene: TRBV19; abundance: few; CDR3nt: TGTGCCTCACGGGAGGGGCAGACGCAGTTCTTC; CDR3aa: CASREGQTQFF
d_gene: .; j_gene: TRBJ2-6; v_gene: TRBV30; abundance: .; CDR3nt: TGTGCCTGGAGTGTGGGCAGGACCGCTGGGGCCAACGTCCTGACTTTC; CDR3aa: CAWSVGRTAGANVLTF
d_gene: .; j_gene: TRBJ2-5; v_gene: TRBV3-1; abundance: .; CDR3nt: TGTGCCAGCAGCCAGGAGGGTCTCCAAGAGACCCAGTACTTC; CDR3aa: CASSQEGLQETQYF
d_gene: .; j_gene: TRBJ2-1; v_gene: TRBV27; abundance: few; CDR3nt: TGTGCCAGCAGTATAGATCTAGCTAGGGGGTGGTTCTTC; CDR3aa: CASSIDLARGWFF
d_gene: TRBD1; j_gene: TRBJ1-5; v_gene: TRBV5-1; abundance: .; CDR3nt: TGCGCCAGCATGAATACAGGGGGCAGCAATCAGCCCCAGCATTTT; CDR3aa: CASMNTGGSNQPQHF
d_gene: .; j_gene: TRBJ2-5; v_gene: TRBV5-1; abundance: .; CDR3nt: TGCGCCAGCGGCTTGGCCGCGCAGGGCCCAGAGACCCAGTACTTC; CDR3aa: CASGLAAQGPETQYF
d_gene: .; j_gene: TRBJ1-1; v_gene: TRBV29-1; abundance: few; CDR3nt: TGCAGCGTTGTTGAGGATTTCATGAACACTGAAGCTTTCTTT; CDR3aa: CSVVEDFMNTEAFF
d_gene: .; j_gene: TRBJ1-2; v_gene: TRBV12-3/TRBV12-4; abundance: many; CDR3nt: TGTGCCAGCAGTTTATCCAGGGGAAACTATGGCTACACCTTC; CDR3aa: CASSLSRGNYGYTF
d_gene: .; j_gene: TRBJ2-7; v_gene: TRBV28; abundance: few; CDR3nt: TGTGCCAGCAGGGCCGACAGTTTCCCCTACGAGCAGTACTTC; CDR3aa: CASRADSFPYEQYF
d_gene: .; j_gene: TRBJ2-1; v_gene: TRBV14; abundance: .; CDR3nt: TGTGCCAGCAGCCAAGAGACCCGTTTTTATGAGCAGTTCTTC; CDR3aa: CASSQETRFYEQFF
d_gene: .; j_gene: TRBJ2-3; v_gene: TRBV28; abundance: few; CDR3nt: TGTGCCAGCACTCCTACCGCCCTCACAGATACGCAGTATTTT; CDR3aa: CASTPTALTDTQYF
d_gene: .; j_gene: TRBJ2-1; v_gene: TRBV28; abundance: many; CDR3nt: TGTGCCAGGGAAAACAGGGAGGGGGTCAATGAGCAGTTCTTC; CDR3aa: CARENREGVNEQFF
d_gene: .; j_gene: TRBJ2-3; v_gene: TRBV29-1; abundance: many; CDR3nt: TGCAGCTTTGTGGGCACCACAGATACGCAGTATTTT; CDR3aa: CSFVGTTDTQYF
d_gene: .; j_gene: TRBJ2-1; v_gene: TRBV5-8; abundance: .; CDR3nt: TGTGCCAGCAGCTTAACTAGCTTCTACAATGAGCAGTTCTTC; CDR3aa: CASSLTSFYNEQFF
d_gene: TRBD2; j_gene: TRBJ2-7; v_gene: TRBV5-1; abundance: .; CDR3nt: TGCGCCAGCAGCCTACTAGCGGGAGGGTTCGAGCAGTACTTC; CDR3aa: CASSLLAGGFEQYF
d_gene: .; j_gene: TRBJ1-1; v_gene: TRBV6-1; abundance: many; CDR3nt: TGTGCCAGCAGTTCCCCCGGGAGGGGTGAGTATGCTTTCTTT; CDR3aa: CASSSPGRGEYAFF